This passage covers 5 T cell receptor beta chains from one sample sequenced in a study of blood T cell repertoires in COVID-19. Clones were read by immunoSEQ multiplex PCR, and TCRdb kept only the in-frame ones, dropping some. Among under 130,000 clones listed, more than 75% were seen once. The sample was peripheral blood. The receptor set was obtained from a human donor in a cohort sampled during active COVID-19.

The rearrangement uses TRBV20-1 and TRBJ1-6, with no clear D. Trimming took off 4 bases at V and 10 bases at J, with 8 bases between the two ends. Germline-derived CDR1 and CDR2 are DFQATT and SNEGSKA (reference sequence). This CDR3 contains 11 residues. In nucleotides, the CDR3 is TGCAGTGCTACGGGCGGGTCACCCCTCCACTTT. It is translated as CSATGGSPLHF.

The chain is built from TRBV28 and TRBJ2-3; 9 positions agree with TRBD2. Germline assignment: CDR1 MDHEN and CDR2 SYDVKM. Trimming at V came to 10 bases and at J to 3 bases, leaving 14 bases not matched to a gene. This CDR3 contains 16 residues. CDR3 in amino acids: CATLLVAGGLTDTQYF. The CDR3 coding sequence is TGTGCCACCCTACTGGTGGCGGGAGGGTTGACAGATACGCAGTATTTT.

The chain couples TRBV12-3 or TRBV12-4 to TRBJ1-1, with 7 bases fitting TRBD1. The CDR3 spans 13 residues. V lost 6 bases and J lost 11; bases outside the gene matches: 12. The CDR3 region is CASSLREGALAFF. CDR3 in DNA: TGTGCCAGCAGCCTCAGAGAGGGGGCTCTGGCTTTCTTT.

The chain recombines TRBV7-8 with TRBJ2-5; a possible D gene is TRBD2 (6 bases). V shed 7 bases and J shed 4 bases, with 16 bases lying between them. CDR3 length equals 14 residues. Germline assignment: CDR1 SGHVS and CDR2 FQNEAQ. This CDR3 reads CASTPVGGRETQYF. For the CDR3, the DNA is TGTGCCAGCACACCGGTAGGAGGGAGAGAGACCCAGTACTTC.

The J gene is TRBJ1-1, the V gene TRBV4-1; 9 nucleotides line up with TRBD1. With V trimmed by 6 bases and J by 5 bases, 13 bases remained unmatched. The length of the CDR3 is 16 residues. Germline CDR1 is MGHRA and CDR2 is YSYEKL. For the CDR3, the DNA is TGCGCCAGCAGTCCAACCCCGGGACAGGGCGGTACTGAAGCTTTCTTT. Encoded protein: CASSPTPGQGGTEAFF.